Following are 17 T cell receptor beta chains from one sample sequenced in a study of monozygotic twins with inflammatory bowel disease. Using the 5' RACE reads, TCRdb records one entry per CDR3 protein without DNA. The specimen's table records around 220,000 distinct CDR3 sequences. Sequencing was done on a sample of blood. These receptors were obtained from a human donor with ulcerative colitis or Crohn's disease, or a healthy co-twin of an affected twin (not recorded which).

V and J are TRBV5-5 and TRBJ2-1; TCRdb returns TRBD1, unconfirmable since there is no DNA. Germline values: CDR1 SGHKS, CDR2 YYEKEE (reference sequence). There are 16 residues in the CDR3. The CDR3 protein is CASSYRPRGTYNEQFF.

The rearrangement uses TRBV5-1 and TRBJ1-1; TCRdb's D gene call, TRBD1, goes unchecked for lack of DNA. In germline, CDR1 is SGHRS, CDR2 YFSETQ. The CDR3 has 16 amino acids. CDR3 sequence reads: CASSTPSTGLNTEAFF. Together with reference TRBV5-1 and TRBJ1-1, the CDR3 gives the full variable domain: KAGVTQTPRYLIKTRGQQVTLSCSPISGHRSVSWYQQTPGQGLQFLFEYFSETQRNKGNFPGRFSGRQFSNSRSEMNVSTLELGDSALYLCASSTPSTGLNTEAFFGQGTRLTVV.

CDR3 region: CASSPLAGRSDTQYF. The J gene is TRBJ2-3, the V gene TRBV7-2; with no DNA, the TCRdb D assignment of TRBD2 cannot be verified. The germline V gene encodes CDR1 SGHTA and CDR2 FQGNSA. This CDR3 region has 15 residues.

This chain links TRBV5-1 with TRBJ2-3. CDR3 length equals 13 residues. The germline V gene has CDR1 SGHRS and CDR2 YFSETQ. The CDR3 is CASSLIVTDTQYF.

CDR3 in amino acids: CASSIKGAGTQYF. The rearrangement joins TRBV7-3 to TRBJ2-3; absent DNA, TCRdb's TRBD1 call cannot be checked. Per germline, CDR1 SGHTA and CDR2 FQGTGA. The CDR3 has 13 amino acids.

CDR3 sequence reads: CASSLRTDRNQPQHF. The gene calls are TRBV5-5 and TRBJ1-5. This CDR3 has 15 amino acids. Germline CDR1 is SGHKS and CDR2 is YYEKEE (reference sequence).

The chain couples TRBV12-3 or TRBV12-4 to TRBJ2-7. CDR3 size: 12 residues. CDR3 protein: CASSRTFYEQYF.

V gene TRBV27 combines with J gene TRBJ2-1; TCRdb designates TRBD2, a call that cannot be tested without DNA. This CDR3 comprises 13 residues. Looked up from germline, CDR1 is MNHEY and CDR2 is SMNVEV (reference sequence). CDR3 amino acids: CASSFGGATEQFF.

The rearrangement links TRBV2 to TRBJ1-2. The germline V gene has CDR1 SNHLY and CDR2 FYNNEI. This CDR3 is 13 amino acids long. The CDR3 loop reads CASSEGGGYGYTF. Together with reference TRBV2 and TRBJ1-2, the CDR3 gives the full variable domain: EPEVTQTPSHQVTQMGQEVILRCVPISNHLYFYWYRQILGQKVEFLVSFYNNEISEKSEIFDDQFSVERPDGSNFTLKIRSTKLEDSAMYFCASSEGGGYGYTFGSGTRLTVV.

This chain uses TRBV19 with TRBJ2-7; the TCRdb call, TRBD1, lacks DNA for checking. Germline CDR1 is LNHDA and CDR2 is SQIVND (reference sequence). There are 12 residues in the CDR3. Here the CDR3 reads CATGGQGAEQYF.

The V and J genes are TRBV12-3 or TRBV12-4 and TRBJ2-7. The CDR3 is made up of 12 amino acids. Here the CDR3 reads CASSISDYEQYF.

The V call is TRBV5-1, the J call TRBJ2-5; checking the TCRdb D call of TRBD1 is not possible without DNA. The CDR3 sequence is 13 residues long. Per the germline V gene, CDR1 is SGHRS and CDR2 is YFSETQ. CDR3: CASSGAVQETQYF.

The rearrangement links TRBV30 to TRBJ2-7; absent DNA, TCRdb's TRBD2 call cannot be checked. The CDR3 length is 13 residues. Germline V gives CDR1 GTSNPN, CDR2 SVGIG (reference sequence). The CDR3 spells CAWSKRSGGEQYF.

The chain couples TRBV24-1 to TRBJ1-1; the D gene TCRdb calls, TRBD1, cannot be checked with no DNA. This CDR3 has 13 residues. The germline gives CDR1 KGHDR, CDR2 SFDVKD. This CDR3 reads CATRRSGGTEAFF.

The chain uses TRBV4-3 and TRBJ1-1; TCRdb lists TRBD1, though no DNA is available to test this call. Germline V gene sequence: CDR1 LGHNA, CDR2 YSLEER. The CDR3 is 17 residues long. The CDR3 spells CASSQDLTDSRYTEAFF.

The rearrangement joins TRBV7-9 to TRBJ2-2. Germline CDR1 reads SEHNR; CDR2 reads FQNEAQ (reference sequence). The CDR3 extends over 14 amino acids. CDR3 in amino acids: CASSLEGFVGELFF.

The V gene is TRBV5-1, the J gene TRBJ1-6. This CDR3 has 18 residues. Looked up from germline, CDR1 is SGHRS and CDR2 is YFSETQ. This CDR3 reads CASSLAPAATYDNSPLHF.